This T cell receptor (beta chain) was retrieved from a study of T-cell reconstitution after alpha-beta-depleted transplantation in children. The study, taken as a whole, reports: Approximately two months post-transplant, alpha-beta T cells reportedly originated from several hundred expanded graft clones. There were some patients whose high TCRbeta diversity at day 60 came from surviving recipient T cells and thymic progenitors. Diversity and T-cell counts at one year after transplant derived mostly from new T cells.

Using unique molecular identifiers, the investigators prepared the TCRbeta library. TCRdb recomputed calls from the PCR reads with MiXCR, one row per CDR3 protein. Of around 580,000 distinct CDR3 sequences listed, 27% are singletons. The CDR3 covers 15 residues. Germline V lookup: CDR1 SGHTA, CDR2 FQGNSA. The V gene lost 5 bases and the J gene lost 9 bases, with 19 bases spanning the gap. This clonotype has a handful of counts. Its antigen is unidentified. This sequence was found in a boy in the first two years of life with Wiskott-Aldrich syndrome, due to receive a stem cell transplant. V usage is TRBV7-2 and J usage is TRBJ1-4; D perhaps matches TRBD1 (5 bases). The sequencing here drew on PBMCs, taken before TCRalphabeta/CD19-depleted stem cell transplant. The CDR3 nucleotides are TGTGCCAGCAGCGAGACCCCCGGGACCCTAAAAAAACTGTTTTTT. Protein: CASSETPGTLKKLFF.